The T cell receptor (beta chain) under discussion was sequenced for a study of immune evolution from preneoplasia to lung adenocarcinoma. At the level of the study: HLA loss of heterozygosity: 7% AIS, around 16% MIA, about 32% ADC, none AAH. Whole-study results and caveats: Normal lung had highest clonality; later lesions appeared denser, more diverse. Top clone share appeared to fall from AAH through AIS, MIA, adenocarcinoma.

The germline V gene encodes CDR1 SGHTA and CDR2 FQGNSA. This CDR3 has 13 amino acids. The germline V and J ends were trimmed by 1 base and 8 bases, with 11 bases remaining between them. Resections took place in Japan or China from about 2014 to 2017. On this clone: What it binds is unknown.

Clones were read by immunoSEQ multiplex PCR, and TCRdb kept only the in-frame ones, dropping some. The sample records fewer than 7,500 clones, around 77% being singletons. The clonotype comes from a person aged 55-85 years with lung adenocarcinoma. The chain combines TRBV7-2 with TRBJ1-2, with D perhaps matching TRBD1 (5 bases). Material: FFPE minimally invasive lung adenocarcinoma tissue. The CDR3 coding sequence is TGTGCCAGCAGCTTAGGCAGGGAACAAGGCTACACCTTC. Translated: CASSLGREQGYTF.